These T cell receptor beta chains were read from a single sample in a study of shared clonotypes between healthy human individuals. The method was immunoSEQ multiplex PCR; TCRdb's version includes in-frame clones alone and lacks a portion of them. The table records roughly 2 million clones, roughly 95% of them present only once. Sequences were obtained from naive CD4+ T cells sorted from blood. All receptors come from a man aged 18 to 29 in good health. Both conserved end residues are part of each CDR3. Fields, in order: clone size, D gene, V gene, J gene, CDR3 DNA, CDR3 protein. D genes are given only for firm matches. Rows may omit the clone size; those that give it use once, few, many or a size class.

>-|-|TRBV5-1|TRBJ1-5
TGCGCCAGCAGCTCATTAGGGGGAAATCAGCCCCAGCATTTT
CASSSLGGNQPQHF
>-|-|TRBV4-1|TRBJ1-4
TGCGCCAGCAGCCAAGACATTCCCGGACGGAGAACTAATGAAAAACTGTTTTTT
CASSQDIPGRRTNEKLFF
>-|-|TRBV6-1|TRBJ1-6
TGTGCCAGCAGTGGGACCCGATTAGATTCACCCCTCCACTTT
CASSGTRLDSPLHF
>once|-|TRBV6-1|TRBJ1-5
TGTGCCAGCACCGCAGGGTCTGTCATAAATCAGCCCCAGCATTTT
CASTAGSVINQPQHF
>-|-|TRBV5-4|TRBJ1-1
TGTGCCAACCACAGGGCGGGGGGGAACACTGAAGCTTTCTTT
CANHRAGGNTEAFF
>-|-|TRBV27|TRBJ1-4
TGTGCCAGCAGTTTACAGGGAGGAAAACTGTTTTTT
CASSLQGGKLFF
>-|TRBD2|TRBV5-4|TRBJ2-7
TGTGCCAGCAGCCAGGGACTAGCTGGGGACTACGAGCAGTACTTC
CASSQGLAGDYEQYF
>-|-|TRBV4-1|TRBJ2-1
TGCGCCAGCAGCCAAGTAAGTCAGATAATAGGGAATGAGCAGTTCTTC
CASSQVSQIIGNEQFF
>-|TRBD1|TRBV6-5|TRBJ1-2
TGTGCCAGCAGCTCCGGACAGGGGAGAGGCTACACCTTC
CASSSGQGRGYTF
>-|TRBD1|TRBV10-3|TRBJ2-7
TGTGCCATCAGTGTGGGACAGGGGGAGCAGTACTTC
CAISVGQGEQYF
>-|-|TRBV21-1|TRBJ1-6
TGTGCCAGCAGCAAATTCAGCCCCTATAATTCACCCCTCCACTTT
CASSKFSPYNSPLHF
>-|-|TRBV11-3|TRBJ1-5
TGTGCCAGCAGCCATTCTCGGAATTCCAATCAGCCCCAGCATTTT
CASSHSRNSNQPQHF
>-|-|TRBV5-1|TRBJ2-3
TGCGCCAGCAGCTTGGGAGGTACGTCTAGCACAGATACGCAGTATTTT
CASSLGGTSSTDTQYF
>-|-|TRBV19|TRBJ1-2
TGTGCCAGTAGCGGGGACACCCGGAGAGGCTACACCTTC
CASSGDTRRGYTF
>-|TRBD2|TRBV7-9|TRBJ2-2
TGTGCCAGCAGCTCGGGACTAGCGGGGGGCTTGAACACCGGGGAGCTGTTTTTT
CASSSGLAGGLNTGELFF
>once|-|TRBV18|TRBJ1-1
TGTGCCACCGACTCAGGTACTGAAGCTTTCTTT
CATDSGTEAFF
>once|-|TRBV18|TRBJ2-7
TGTGCCAGCTCACCACCGTCGGGATATGGCTCCTACGAGCAGTACTTC
CASSPPSGYGSYEQYF
>-|TRBD1|TRBV5-1|TRBJ2-7
TGCGCCAGCAGAGGACAGGGGAGATACGAGCAGTACTTC
CASRGQGRYEQYF
>-|TRBD1|TRBV29-1|TRBJ2-1
TGCAGCGTTGAAGGGGCAGGGGGCACCTCCTACAATGAGCAGTTCTTC
CSVEGAGGTSYNEQFF
>-|-|TRBV9|TRBJ2-3
TGTGCCAGCAGCGTAGAAGGGGCGCATGGAGATACGCAGTATTTT
CASSVEGAHGDTQYF
>-|-|TRBV7-9|TRBJ1-2
TGTGCCAGCAGCTTAGATATTAACTATGGCTACACCTTC
CASSLDINYGYTF
>-|TRBD2|TRBV5-6|TRBJ2-3
TGTGCCAGCAGCTTTCAGGAACTAGCGGGAGGGCCAGATACGCAGTATTTT
CASSFQELAGGPDTQYF
>-|TRBD1|TRBV13|TRBJ2-7
TGTGCCAGCAGCTTCTGGACAGGGGTTGACGAGCAGTACTTC
CASSFWTGVDEQYF